Listed here is a single TCR beta chain. No antigen is known for it. This sample is part of a study of CD4+ T cells in melanoma. Notes on the study in general: CD8+ T cell, macrophage and B cell function reportedly correlated with neoantigen-specific CD4+ T cells. Reportedly, melanoma neoantigen-specific CD4+ T cells showed varied differentiation states.

Germline V gene data show CDR1 as SGHRS and CDR2 as YFSETQ. Trimming removed 4 bases at V and 1 base at J, with 15 bases between. CDR3 size: 16 residues. Some clones are missing from TCRdb's copy, which holds only in-frame ones; the method was immunoSEQ multiplex PCR. The table includes 15,000 to 20,000 clones, 65% to 85% detected once. J is TRBJ1-5 and V is TRBV5-1; TRBD1 might be the D (5 bases). Sequenced: cells from a culture (not recorded whether cultured in vitro). This clonotype was obtained from a human donor with melanoma. The CDR3 is CASSAGHLGSNQPQHF. In nucleotides, the CDR3 is TGCGCCAGCAGCGCCGGACACCTAGGGAGCAATCAGCCCCAGCATTTT.